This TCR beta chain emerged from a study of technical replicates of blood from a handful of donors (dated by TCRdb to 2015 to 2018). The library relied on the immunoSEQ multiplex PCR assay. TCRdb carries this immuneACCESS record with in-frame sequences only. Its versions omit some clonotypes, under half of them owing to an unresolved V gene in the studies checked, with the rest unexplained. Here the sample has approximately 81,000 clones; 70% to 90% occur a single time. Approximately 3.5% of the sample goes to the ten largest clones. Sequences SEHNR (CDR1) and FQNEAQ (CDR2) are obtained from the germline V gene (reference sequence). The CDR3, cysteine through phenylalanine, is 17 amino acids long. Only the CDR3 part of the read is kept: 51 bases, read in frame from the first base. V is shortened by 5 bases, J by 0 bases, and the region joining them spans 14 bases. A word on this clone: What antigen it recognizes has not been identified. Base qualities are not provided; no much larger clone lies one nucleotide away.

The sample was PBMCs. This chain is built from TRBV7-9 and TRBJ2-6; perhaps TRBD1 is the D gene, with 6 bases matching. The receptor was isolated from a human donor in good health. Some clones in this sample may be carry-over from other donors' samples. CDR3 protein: CASSPPDRFSGANVLTF. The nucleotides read TGTGCCAGCAGCCCCCCCGACAGGTTCTCTGGGGCCAACGTCCTGACTTTC.